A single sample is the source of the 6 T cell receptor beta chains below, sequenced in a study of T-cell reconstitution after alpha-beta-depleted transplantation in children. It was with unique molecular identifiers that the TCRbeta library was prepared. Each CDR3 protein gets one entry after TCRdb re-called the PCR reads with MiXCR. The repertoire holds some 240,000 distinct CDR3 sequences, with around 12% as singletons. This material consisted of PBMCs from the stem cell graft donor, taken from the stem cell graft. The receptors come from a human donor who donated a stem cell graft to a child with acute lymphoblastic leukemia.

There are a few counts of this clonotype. CDR3 region: CASSLYLNRGVGYGYTF. The DNA for the CDR3 is TGTGCCAGCAGTTTATATCTAAACAGGGGGGTCGGCTATGGCTACACCTTC. This rearrangement joins TRBV12-3 or TRBV12-4 to TRBJ1-2; 8 bases line up with TRBD1. V lost 2 bases, J lost 4 bases, and 12 bases stayed unmatched. CDR3 length: 17 residues.

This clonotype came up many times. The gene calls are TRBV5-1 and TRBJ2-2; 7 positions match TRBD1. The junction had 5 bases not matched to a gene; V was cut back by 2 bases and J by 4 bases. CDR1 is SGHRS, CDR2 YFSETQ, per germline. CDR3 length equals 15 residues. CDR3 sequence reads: CASSLQGMGTGELFF. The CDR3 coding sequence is TGCGCCAGCAGCTTACAGGGGATGGGCACCGGGGAGCTGTTTTTT.

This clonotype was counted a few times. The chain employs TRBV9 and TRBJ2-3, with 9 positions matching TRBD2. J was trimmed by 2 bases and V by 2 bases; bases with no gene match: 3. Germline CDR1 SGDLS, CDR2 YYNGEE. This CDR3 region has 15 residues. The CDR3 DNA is TGTGCCAGCAGCGTTGGCGGGGGGGCCACAGATACGCAGTATTTT. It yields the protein CASSVGGGATDTQYF.

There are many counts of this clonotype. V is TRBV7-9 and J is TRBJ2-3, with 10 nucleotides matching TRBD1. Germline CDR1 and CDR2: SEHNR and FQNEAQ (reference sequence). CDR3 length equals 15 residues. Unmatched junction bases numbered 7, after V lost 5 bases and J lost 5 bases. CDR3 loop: CASSPRGQGKDTQYF. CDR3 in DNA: TGTGCCAGCAGCCCCAGGGGACAGGGGAAAGATACGCAGTATTTT.

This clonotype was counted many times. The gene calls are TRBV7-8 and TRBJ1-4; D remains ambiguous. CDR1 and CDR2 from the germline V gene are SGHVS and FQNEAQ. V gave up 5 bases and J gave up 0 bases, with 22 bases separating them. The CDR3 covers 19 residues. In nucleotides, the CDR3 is TGTGCCAGCAGCAGTTGGGATCTTCTTACCCTTGCAACTAATGAAAAACTGTTTTTT. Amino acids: CASSSWDLLTLATNEKLFF.

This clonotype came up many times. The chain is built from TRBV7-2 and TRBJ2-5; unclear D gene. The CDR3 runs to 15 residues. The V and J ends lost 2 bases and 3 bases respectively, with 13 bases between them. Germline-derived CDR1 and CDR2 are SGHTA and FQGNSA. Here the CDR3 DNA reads TGTGCCAGCAGCTTACTCGGCAGAAAGGAAGAGACCCAGTACTTC. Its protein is CASSLLGRKEETQYF.